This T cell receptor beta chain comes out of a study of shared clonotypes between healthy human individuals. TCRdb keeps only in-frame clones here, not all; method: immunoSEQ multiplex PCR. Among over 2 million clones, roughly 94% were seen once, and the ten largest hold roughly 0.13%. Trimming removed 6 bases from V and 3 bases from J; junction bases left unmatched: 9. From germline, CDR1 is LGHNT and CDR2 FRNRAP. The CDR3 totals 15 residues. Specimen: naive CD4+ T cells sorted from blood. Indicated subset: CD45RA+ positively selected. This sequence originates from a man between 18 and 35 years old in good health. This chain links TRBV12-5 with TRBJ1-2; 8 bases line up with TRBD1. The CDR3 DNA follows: TGTGCTAGTGGACTTGTTACAGGGGGGGACTATGGCTACACCTTC. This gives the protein CASGLVTGGDYGYTF.